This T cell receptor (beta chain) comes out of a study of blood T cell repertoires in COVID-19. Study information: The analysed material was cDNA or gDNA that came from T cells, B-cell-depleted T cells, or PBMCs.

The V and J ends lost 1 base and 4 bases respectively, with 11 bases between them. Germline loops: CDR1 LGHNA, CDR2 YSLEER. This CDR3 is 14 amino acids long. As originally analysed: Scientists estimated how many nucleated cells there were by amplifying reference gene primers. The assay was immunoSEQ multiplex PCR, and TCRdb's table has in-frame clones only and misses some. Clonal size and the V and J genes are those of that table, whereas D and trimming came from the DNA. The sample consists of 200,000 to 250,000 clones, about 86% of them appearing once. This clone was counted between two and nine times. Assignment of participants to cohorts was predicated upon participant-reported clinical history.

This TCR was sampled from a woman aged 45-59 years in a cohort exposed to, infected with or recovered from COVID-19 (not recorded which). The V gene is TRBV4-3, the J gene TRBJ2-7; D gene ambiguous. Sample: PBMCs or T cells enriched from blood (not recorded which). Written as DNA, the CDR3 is TGCGCCAGCAGCCAAGGGGTGGGCGTATACGAGCAGTACTTC. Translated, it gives CASSQGVGVYEQYF.